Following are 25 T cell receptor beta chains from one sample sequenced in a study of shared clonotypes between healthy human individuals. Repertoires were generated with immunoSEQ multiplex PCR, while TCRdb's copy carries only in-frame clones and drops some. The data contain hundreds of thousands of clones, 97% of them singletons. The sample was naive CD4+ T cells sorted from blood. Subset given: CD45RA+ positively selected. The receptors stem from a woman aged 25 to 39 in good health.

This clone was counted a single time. The CDR3 bases are TGTGCCAGCAGTTTAATTAGCGGGAGGGCCGGTTTCGAGCAGTACTTC. Protein product: CASSLISGRAGFEQYF. The rearrangement joins TRBV28 to TRBJ2-7, with 11 nucleotides matching TRBD2. Germline loops: CDR1 MDHEN, CDR2 SYDVKM. The CDR3 spans 16 residues. The junction had 9 bases not matched to a gene; V was cut back by 2 bases and J by 6 bases.

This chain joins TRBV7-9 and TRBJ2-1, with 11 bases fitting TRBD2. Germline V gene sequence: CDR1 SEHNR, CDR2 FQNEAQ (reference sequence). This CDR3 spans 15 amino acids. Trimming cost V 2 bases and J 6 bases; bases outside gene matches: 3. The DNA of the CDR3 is TGTGCCAGCAGCTTAACACTAGCGGGAGCCAATGAGCAGTTCTTC. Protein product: CASSLTLAGANEQFF.

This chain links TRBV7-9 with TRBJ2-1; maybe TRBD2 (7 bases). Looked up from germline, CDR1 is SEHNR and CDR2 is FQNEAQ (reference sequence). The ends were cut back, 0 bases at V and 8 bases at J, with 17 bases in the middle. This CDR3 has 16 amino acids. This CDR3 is CASSLASGGSGDEQFF. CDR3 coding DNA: TGTGCCAGCAGCTTAGCCTCGGGGGGCTCTGGGGATGAGCAGTTCTTC.

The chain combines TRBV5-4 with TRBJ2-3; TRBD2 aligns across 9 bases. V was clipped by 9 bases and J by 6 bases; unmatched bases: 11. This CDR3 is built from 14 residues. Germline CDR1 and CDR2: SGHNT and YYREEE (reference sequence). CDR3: CAIIPGLAGDTQYF. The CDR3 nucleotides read TGTGCCATCATACCGGGACTAGCTGGTGATACGCAGTATTTT.

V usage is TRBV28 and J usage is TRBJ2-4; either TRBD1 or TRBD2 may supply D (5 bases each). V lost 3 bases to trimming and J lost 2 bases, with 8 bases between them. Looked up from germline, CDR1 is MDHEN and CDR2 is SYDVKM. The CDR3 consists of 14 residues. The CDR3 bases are TGTGCCAGCAGTTTGTTGGGACCCAAAAACATTCAGTACTTC. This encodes CASSLLGPKNIQYF.

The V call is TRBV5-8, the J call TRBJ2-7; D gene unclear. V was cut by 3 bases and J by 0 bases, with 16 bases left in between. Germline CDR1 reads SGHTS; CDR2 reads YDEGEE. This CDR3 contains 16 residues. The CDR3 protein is CASSSQAMAVSYEQYF. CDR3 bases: TGTGCCAGCAGCTCCCAGGCAATGGCGGTCTCCTACGAGCAGTACTTC. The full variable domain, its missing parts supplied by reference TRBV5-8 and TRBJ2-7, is EAGVTQSPTHLIKTRGQQATLRCSPISGHTSVYWYQQALGLGLQFLLWYDEGEERNRGNFPPRFSGRQFPNYSSELNVNALELEDSALYLCASSSQAMAVSYEQYFGPGTRLTVT.

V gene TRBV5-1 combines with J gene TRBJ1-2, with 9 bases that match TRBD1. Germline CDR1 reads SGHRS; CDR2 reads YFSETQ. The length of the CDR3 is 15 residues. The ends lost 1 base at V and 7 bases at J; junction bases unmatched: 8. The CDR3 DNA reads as TGCGCCAGCAGCTTGCGAGAGGGACAGGGTGGTGGCTACACCTTC. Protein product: CASSLREGQGGGYTF.

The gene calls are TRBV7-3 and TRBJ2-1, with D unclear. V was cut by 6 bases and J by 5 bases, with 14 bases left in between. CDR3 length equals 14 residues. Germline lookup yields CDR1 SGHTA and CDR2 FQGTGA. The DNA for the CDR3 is TGTGCCAGCAGACCAGGCCCTAACAACAATGAGCAGTTCTTC. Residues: CASRPGPNNNEQFF.

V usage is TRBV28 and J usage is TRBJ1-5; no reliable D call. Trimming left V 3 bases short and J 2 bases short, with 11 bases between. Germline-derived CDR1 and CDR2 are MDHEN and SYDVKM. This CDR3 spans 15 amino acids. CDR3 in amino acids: CASSFPVWRNQPQHF. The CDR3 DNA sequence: TGTGCCAGCAGTTTCCCAGTTTGGCGCAATCAGCCCCAGCATTTT.

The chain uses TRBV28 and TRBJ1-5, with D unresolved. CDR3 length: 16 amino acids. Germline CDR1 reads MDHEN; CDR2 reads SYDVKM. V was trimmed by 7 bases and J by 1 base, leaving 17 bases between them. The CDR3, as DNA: TGTGCCAGCACCCAGCGGACCTTCCGGAGCAATCAGCCCCAGCATTTT. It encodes CASTQRTFRSNQPQHF.

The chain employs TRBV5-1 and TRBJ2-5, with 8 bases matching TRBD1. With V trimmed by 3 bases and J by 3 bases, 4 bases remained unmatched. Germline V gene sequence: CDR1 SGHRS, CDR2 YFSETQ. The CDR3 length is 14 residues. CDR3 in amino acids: CASSWKTGEETQYF. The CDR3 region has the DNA TGCGCCAGCAGCTGGAAGACAGGGGAAGAGACCCAGTACTTC.

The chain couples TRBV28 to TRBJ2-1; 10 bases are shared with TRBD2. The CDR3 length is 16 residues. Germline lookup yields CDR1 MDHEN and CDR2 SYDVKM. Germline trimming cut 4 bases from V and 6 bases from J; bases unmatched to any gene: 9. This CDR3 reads CASSSSGRVIRNEQFF. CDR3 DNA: TGTGCCAGCAGTTCTAGCGGGAGAGTCATCCGCAATGAGCAGTTCTTC.

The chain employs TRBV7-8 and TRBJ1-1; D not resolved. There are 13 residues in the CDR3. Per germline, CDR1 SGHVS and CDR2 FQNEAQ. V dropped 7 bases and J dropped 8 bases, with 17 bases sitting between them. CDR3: CASKGTRSGEAFF. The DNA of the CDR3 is TGTGCCAGCAAGGGAACACGATCGGGGGAAGCTTTCTTT.

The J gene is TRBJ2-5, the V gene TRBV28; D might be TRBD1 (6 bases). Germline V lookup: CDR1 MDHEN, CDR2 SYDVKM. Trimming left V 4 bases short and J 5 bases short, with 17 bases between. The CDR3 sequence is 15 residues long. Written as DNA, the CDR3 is TGTGCCAGCAGTTCAACAGGGCTTTGGGGGGAGACCCAGTACTTC. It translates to CASSSTGLWGETQYF.

CDR3 sequence: CASSLTRDRFYEQYF. The DNA for the CDR3 is TGTGCCAGCAGTCTAACACGGGACAGATTCTACGAGCAGTACTTC. This sequence joins TRBV27 and TRBJ2-7; 7 nucleotides line up with TRBD1. The CDR3 sequence is 15 residues long. V dropped 5 bases and J dropped 3; count of bases not matched to a gene: 10. Germline lookup yields CDR1 MNHEY and CDR2 SMNVEV (reference sequence).

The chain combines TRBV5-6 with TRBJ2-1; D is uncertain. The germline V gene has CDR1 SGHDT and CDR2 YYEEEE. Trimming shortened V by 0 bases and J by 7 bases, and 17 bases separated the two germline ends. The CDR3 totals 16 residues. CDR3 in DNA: TGTGCCAGCAGCTTGGAGGGCAGGTATGGTAAGAATGAGCAGTTCTTC. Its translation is CASSLEGRYGKNEQFF.

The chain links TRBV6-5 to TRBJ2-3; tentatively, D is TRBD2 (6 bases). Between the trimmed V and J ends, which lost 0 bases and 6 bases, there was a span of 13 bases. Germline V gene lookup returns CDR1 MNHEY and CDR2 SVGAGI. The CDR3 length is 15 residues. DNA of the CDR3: TGTGCCAGCAGTTACTCTAGCGGATATTATGATACGCAGTATTTT. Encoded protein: CASSYSSGYYDTQYF.

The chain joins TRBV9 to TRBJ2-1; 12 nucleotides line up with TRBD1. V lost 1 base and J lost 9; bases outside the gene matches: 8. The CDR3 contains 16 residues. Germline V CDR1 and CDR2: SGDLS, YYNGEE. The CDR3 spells CASSVTGQGAKVEQFF. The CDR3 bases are TGTGCCAGCAGCGTAACGGGACAGGGGGCGAAGGTTGAGCAGTTCTTC.

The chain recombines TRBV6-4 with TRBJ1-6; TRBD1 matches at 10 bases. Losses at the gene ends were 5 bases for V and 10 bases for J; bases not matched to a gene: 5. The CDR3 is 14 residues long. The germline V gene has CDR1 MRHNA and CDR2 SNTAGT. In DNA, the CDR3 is TGTGCCAGCAGTCCGGGACAGGGGAAATCACCCCTCCACTTT. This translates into CASSPGQGKSPLHF.

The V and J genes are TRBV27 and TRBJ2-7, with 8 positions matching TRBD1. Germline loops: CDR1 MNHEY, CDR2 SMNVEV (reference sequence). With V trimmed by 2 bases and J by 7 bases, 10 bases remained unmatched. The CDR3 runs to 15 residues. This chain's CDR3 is CASSLLRQGPWEQYF. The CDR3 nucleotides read TGTGCCAGCAGTTTACTCAGACAGGGGCCCTGGGAGCAGTACTTC.

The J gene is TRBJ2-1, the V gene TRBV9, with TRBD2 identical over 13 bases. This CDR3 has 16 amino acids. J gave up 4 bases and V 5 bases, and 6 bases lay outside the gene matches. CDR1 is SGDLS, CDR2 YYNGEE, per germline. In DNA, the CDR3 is TGTGCCAGCAGTGGATGGACTAGCGGGAGATACAATGAGCAGTTCTTC. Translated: CASSGWTSGRYNEQFF.

CDR3 sequence: CASSFRTSITYNEQFF. CDR3 DNA sequence: TGTGCCAGCAGCTTTCGGACTTCAATTACCTACAATGAGCAGTTCTTC. The V and J genes are TRBV5-5 and TRBJ2-1; D possibly corresponds to TRBD2 (5 bases). Trimming cost V 2 bases and J 2 bases, with 14 bases left between them. The length of the CDR3 is 16 residues. CDR1 SGHKS and CDR2 YYEKEE come from the germline V gene (reference sequence).

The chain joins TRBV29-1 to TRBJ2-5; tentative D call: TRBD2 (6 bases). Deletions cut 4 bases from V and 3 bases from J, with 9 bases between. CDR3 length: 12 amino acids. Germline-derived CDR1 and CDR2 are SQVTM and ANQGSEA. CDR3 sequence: CSVVSGEETQYF. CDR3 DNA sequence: TGCAGCGTTGTCTCGGGGGAAGAGACCCAGTACTTC.

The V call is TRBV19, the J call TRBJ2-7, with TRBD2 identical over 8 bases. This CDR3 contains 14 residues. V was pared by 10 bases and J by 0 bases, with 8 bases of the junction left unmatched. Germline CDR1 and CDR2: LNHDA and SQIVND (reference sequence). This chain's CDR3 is CATRREEPSYEQYF. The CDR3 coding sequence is TGTGCCACCAGGCGGGAGGAACCCTCCTACGAGCAGTACTTC.

CDR3 residues: CASLTEGVGQPQHF. CDR3 DNA: TGTGCCAGCCTTACCGAGGGGGTTGGTCAGCCCCAGCATTTT. This chain links TRBV19 with TRBJ1-5; D is perhaps TRBD1 (6 bases). Germline CDR1 and CDR2: LNHDA and SQIVND (reference sequence). The CDR3 is made up of 14 amino acids. Trimming cost V 9 bases and J 6 bases, with 18 bases left between them.